This is a list of T cell receptor beta chains from one sample in a study of CD8+CD57+ T cells in acquired aplastic anemia. Each CDR3 protein gets one entry after TCRdb re-called the reads with MiXCR. The sample lists some 200,000 distinct CDR3 sequences, roughly half occurring once. Sequences were obtained from sorted CD4+, CD8+, or CD8+CD57+ T cells (not recorded which) from PBMCs. The receptors were sampled from a human donor with aplastic anemia. The CDR3 runs from the conserved cysteine through the conserved F or W. The D gene is left open where the match is weak. A row's size may be missing; if present it is once, few, many or a size class.

V gene	clone size	J gene	D gene	CDR3 DNA	CDR3 protein
TRBV29-1	-	TRBJ2-7	TRBD1	TGCAGCGTTGAAGGGACAGGGGAGCTCTACGAGCAGTACTTC	CSVEGTGELYEQYF
TRBV4-1	-	TRBJ2-1	-	TGCGCCAGCAGCCAGGGGGTGGGTGAGCAGTTCTTC	CASSQGVGEQFF
TRBV20-1	-	TRBJ2-1	TRBD2	TGCAGTGCGAGGACTAGCGGGTACTCCTACAATGAGCAGTTCTTC	CSARTSGYSYNEQFF
TRBV6-2/TRBV6-3	many	TRBJ1-5	-	TGTGCCAGCAGTTACGCGGGGGGCGAGTCGACTTATCAGCCCCAGCATTTT	CASSYAGGESTYQPQHF
TRBV5-3	-	TRBJ1-2	TRBD1	TGTGCCGTGGCGGGACAGGGGGATGGCTACACCTTC	CAVAGQGDGYTF
TRBV6-5	-	TRBJ2-3	-	TGTGCCAGCAGTTTCAGGGCAAACGGTGATACGCAGTATTTT	CASSFRANGDTQYF
TRBV9	-	TRBJ2-1	-	TGTGCCAGCAGCCCCTTGGGGAACAATGAGCAGTTCTTC	CASSPLGNNEQFF
TRBV15	-	TRBJ2-7	-	TGTGCCACCAGCAGAGAGCTGGGATCCTACGAGCAGTACTTC	CATSRELGSYEQYF
TRBV15	many	TRBJ2-1	-	TGTGCCACCAGCAGGCCCTTGAGGGGCGGCTCCTACAATGAGCAGTTCTTC	CATSRPLRGGSYNEQFF
TRBV25-1	few	TRBJ1-2	TRBD1	TGTGCCAGCAGTGAACCCGGACAGGAGAGGTATGGCTACACCTTC	CASSEPGQERYGYTF
TRBV10-2	-	TRBJ2-7	TRBD2	TGCGCCAGCAGGTTGACTAGCGGGACCCCATTTTACGAGCAGTACTTC	CASRLTSGTPFYEQYF
TRBV7-2	many	TRBJ2-2	-	TGTGCCAGCAGTTTAGGGTGGGCCGGGGAGCTGTTTTTT	CASSLGWAGELFF
TRBV25-1	few	TRBJ2-7	-	TGTGCCAGCAGTGCGTACCAACCGACGGGGGAGCAGTACTTC	CASSAYQPTGEQYF
TRBV19	many	TRBJ1-2	-	TGTGCCAGTAGTCTGCACTATGGCTACACCTTC	CASSLHYGYTF
TRBV2	-	TRBJ2-3	TRBD2	TGTGCCAGCAACTCCGGGACTAGCGGCTACAATGAGCAGTATTTT	CASNSGTSGYNEQYF
TRBV20-1	-	TRBJ2-7	-	TGCAGTGGCCAGCGCTCCGGAATGGAGCAGTACTTC	CSGQRSGMEQYF
TRBV2	-	TRBJ1-2	-	TGTGCCAGCAGTGAATCGGGACGGTTTTATGGCTACACCTTC	CASSESGRFYGYTF
TRBV10-3	many	TRBJ2-7	-	TGTCCCACAAGGACAGCAACCTACGAGCAGTACTTC	CPTRTATYEQYF